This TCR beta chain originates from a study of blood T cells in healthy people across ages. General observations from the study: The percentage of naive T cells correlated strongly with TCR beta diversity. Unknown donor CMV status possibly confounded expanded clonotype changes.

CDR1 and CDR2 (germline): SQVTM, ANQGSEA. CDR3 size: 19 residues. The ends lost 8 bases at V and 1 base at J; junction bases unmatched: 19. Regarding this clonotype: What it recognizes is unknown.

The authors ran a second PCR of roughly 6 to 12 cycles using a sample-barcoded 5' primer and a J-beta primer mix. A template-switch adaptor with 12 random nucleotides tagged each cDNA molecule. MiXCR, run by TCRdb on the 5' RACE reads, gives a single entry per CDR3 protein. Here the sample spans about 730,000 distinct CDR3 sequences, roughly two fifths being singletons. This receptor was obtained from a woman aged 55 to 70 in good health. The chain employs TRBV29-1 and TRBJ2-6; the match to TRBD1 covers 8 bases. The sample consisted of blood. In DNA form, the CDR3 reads TGCAGCCTTGGAGGGGGCAGGGGGCGAGTATTATCTGGGGCCAACGTCCTGACTTTC. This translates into CSLGGGRGRVLSGANVLTF.